Given below is one TCR beta chain in context. No antigen is known for it. Qualities for individual bases were not recorded, and no much larger clone is one base off. The CDR3 covers 15 residues, taking in both the cysteine and the phenylalanine. Only the CDR3 region is kept as DNA, spanning 45 bases read in frame from base 1. V lost 6 bases and J lost 4 bases, and the count of bases not matched to a germline gene is 10. CDR1 and CDR2 were assigned from the germline V gene (reference sequence) as MNHNY and SVGAGI. The Quick-DNA Microprep Kit was used to extract genomic DNA from the sorted cells. TCRbeta DNA was amplified with the immunoSEQ hsTCRbeta kit following the manufacturer's protocol. An Illumina MiSeq instrument was used to sequence the TCRbeta libraries. From the authors' description of their analysis: Once out-of-frame sequences had been removed, a few million distinct TCRbeta sequences were left, which works out to an average of about 67,000 per individual. Two values were used to score each individual: the count of 150 to 200 previously reported CMV-associated TCRbeta sequences and the total count of productive distinct TCRbeta sequences. A beta-binomial model was reimplemented in Python, and scikit-learn random forests with default parameters were trained on data from the US cohort. Classifier performance on the Belgian cohort was summarized as median AUC with percentile confidence intervals calculated over 10,000 bootstrap iterations. TCRdb's version of the immuneACCESS table is confined to in-frame rearrangements and falls short of the full clone set. An unresolved V gene accounts for under half of the shortfall where checked; the remainder is of unknown origin. V and J calls and clone size are those listed in that table; D and trimming were worked out from the DNA. The sample table shows some 54,000 clones, and more than 70% are seen once. The ten largest clones take up approximately 1.9% of the sample.

This sample is part of a study of memory CD4+ T cells and cytomegalovirus serostatus (dated by TCRdb to about 2019). Turning to the overall study: The 35 or so healthy Belgian adults in the cohort included 9 who were CMV seropositive and roughly 25 who were CMV seronegative. CD4+ memory TCRbeta repertoires of a Belgian cohort with known cytomegalovirus serostatus were sequenced in order to replicate a published TCR-based CMV serostatus classifier.

Single viable CD3+CD4+CD8-CD45RO+ cells were sorted as memory CD4+ T cells on a FACSAria II. CMV serostatus was assessed using a Roche Elecsys assay, by which serum IgG against CMV pp150, pp28, p38 and p52 was detected. Once the samples were thawed, total CD4+ T cells were enriched through positive selection using CD4 magnetic microbeads. The samples came from a separate study whose specific focus was interrogating the CD4+ T cell memory repertoire. Peripheral blood mononuclear cells were isolated and cryopreserved according to standard operating procedures, and serum was stored at -80 degrees C. The staining relied on CD3-PerCP (BW264/56), CD4-APC (RPA-T4), CD45RO-PE (UCHT1) and CD8-Pacific Orange (3B5) antibodies, and Sytox blue was used to exclude non-viable cells. The investigation overall reported the following: Of around 160 previously reported CMV-associated TCRbeta sequences, about 68 appeared in the CD4+ memory repertoires, each in one to five individuals. The results were read as suggesting that the CMV-associated TCR signature is, for the most part, present in the CD4+ memory repertoire. Only CD4+CD45RO+ memory cells were sequenced, in contrast to the original study, which included naive and memory CD4+ and CD8+ populations. On the Belgian cohort, the classifier built on the original framework reached a median bootstrapped AUC of around 0.96, with a 95% CI of 0.76-1.00. For predicting CMV serostatus, the median bootstrapped AUC was 0.95 using the original framework and about 0.89 using a US-trained random forest.

The chain employs TRBV6-6 and TRBJ2-7, and TRBD1 aligns with 9 junction nucleotides. The sequence was collected from an adult in good health and CMV-seropositive. Source material: memory CD4+ T cells from blood. The nucleotide sequence reads TGTGCCAGCAGCCCAGCAGACAGGGGGAGGTACGAGCAGTACTTC. It translates as CASSPADRGRYEQYF.